These 16 T cell receptor beta chains originate from one sample sequenced in a study of Tregs in tolerant kidney transplant recipients. This table comes from immunoSEQ multiplex PCR, and its TCRdb copy is limited to in-frame clones, with some not included. The data contain hundreds of thousands of clones, about 86% of them singletons. The sequenced sample consisted of CD4+ T cells from blood. The source is a human donor in good health.

A note on this clone: Other DNA sequences in the sample encode the same CDR3. The genes are TRBV5-1 and TRBJ1-3; D is uncertain. Per the germline V gene, CDR1 is SGHRS and CDR2 is YFSETQ. Trimming left V 1 base short and J 0 bases short, with 5 bases between. This CDR3 is built from 14 residues. The CDR3 DNA sequence: TGCGCCAGCAGCTTGTCAAGCTCTGGAAACACCATATATTTT. Residues: CASSLSSSGNTIYF.

This clone was seen once. V usage is TRBV5-1 and J usage is TRBJ2-7, with a possible D match to TRBD2 (6 bases). With 5 bases removed from V and 1 base from J, the gap between germline ends came to 19 bases. CDR3 length: 16 amino acids. The germline CDR1 and CDR2 sequences are SGHRS and YFSETQ. The chain's CDR3 is CASRVSGLTPSYEQYF. The CDR3 coding sequence is TGCGCCAGCAGGGTTAGCGGACTTACACCGTCCTACGAGCAGTACTTC.

This chain links TRBV2 with TRBJ2-7, with D possibly called TRBD1 or TRBD2 (5 bases each). The CDR3 has 12 residues. Germline V lookup: CDR1 SNHLY, CDR2 FYNNEI. Trimming removed 3 bases from V and 5 bases from J, with 8 bases in between. CDR3 DNA: TGTGCCAGCAGTGATCAGGGACACGAGCAGTACTTC. Protein product: CASSDQGHEQYF.

Note on this clone: The junction departs from germline at one end; a sequencing error may be responsible. The chain is built from TRBV19 and TRBJ2-4; 10 nucleotides line up with TRBD2. There are 17 residues in the CDR3. Germline V gene data show CDR1 as LNHDA and CDR2 as SQIVND (reference sequence). CDR3 region: CASRIAGGNIAKNIQYF. CDR3 DNA sequence: TGTGCCAGTAGAATAGCGGGGGGAAACATAGCCAAAAACATTCAGTACTTC. The variable domain in full, with the rest retrieved from reference TRBV19 and TRBJ2-4, is DGGITQSPKYLFRKEGQNVTLSCEQNLNHDAMYWYRQDPGQGLRLIYYSQIVNDFQKGDIAEGYSVSREKKESFPLTVTSAQKNPTAFYLCASRIAGGNIAKNIQYFGAGTRLSVL.

This rearrangement joins TRBV18 to TRBJ2-7; 10 nucleotides line up with TRBD1. CDR3 length: 16 amino acids. Per germline, CDR1 KGHSH and CDR2 LQKENI. V lost 3 bases and J lost 5; bases outside the gene matches: 10. The CDR3, as DNA: TGTGCCAGCTCACCCCGGACAGGGGGGAAGTTCGACGAGCAGTACTTC. This codes for CASSPRTGGKFDEQYF.

V usage is TRBV9 and J usage is TRBJ2-1; the match to TRBD1 covers 7 bases. J was trimmed by 0 bases and V by 6 bases; bases with no gene match: 6. The germline CDR1 and CDR2 sequences are SGDLS and YYNGEE. The CDR3 is 15 amino acids. CDR3 DNA: TGTGCCAGCAAATTCCGGGACAGCTCCTACAATGAGCAGTTCTTC. Its protein is CASKFRDSSYNEQFF.

This chain links TRBV7-2 with TRBJ1-2; 9 bases are a match to TRBD1. This CDR3 is 15 amino acids long. The V and J ends lost 3 bases and 6 bases, in that order; junction bases with no gene match: 8. Germline V gives CDR1 SGHTA, CDR2 FQGNSA. CDR3: CASSFRRQGEDGYTF. Written as DNA, the CDR3 is TGTGCCAGCAGCTTCAGACGACAGGGGGAAGATGGCTACACCTTC.

The gene calls are TRBV7-6 and TRBJ2-5; D gene uncertain. V gave up 1 base and J gave up 5 bases, with 2 bases separating them. There are 11 residues in the CDR3. Germline V lookup: CDR1 SGHVS, CDR2 FNYEAQ. CDR3 sequence: CASSLVETQYF. Here the CDR3 DNA reads TGTGCCAGCAGCTTAGTGGAGACCCAGTACTTC.

The chain joins TRBV30 to TRBJ2-5, with 9 bases that match TRBD1. With V trimmed by 0 bases and J by 5 bases, 4 bases remained unmatched. The CDR3 covers 14 residues. Germline V lookup: CDR1 GTSNPN, CDR2 SVGIG (reference sequence). The CDR3 sequence is CAWSVTTGGETQYF. The CDR3 coding sequence is TGTGCCTGGAGTGTAACGACAGGGGGTGAGACCCAGTACTTC.

The chain joins TRBV19 to TRBJ1-4, with 7 nucleotides matching TRBD1. Germline assignment: CDR1 LNHDA and CDR2 SQIVND (reference sequence). The CDR3 is made up of 15 amino acids. The V and J ends lost 3 bases and 6 bases, in that order; junction bases with no gene match: 7. The CDR3 coding sequence is TGTGCCAGTAGTATGAGAACAGGGGTCGATGAAAAACTGTTTTTT. Its translation is CASSMRTGVDEKLFF.

The V call is TRBV5-1, the J call TRBJ2-4; possibly TRBD2 for D (5 bases). This CDR3 region has 14 residues. Germline-derived CDR1 and CDR2 are SGHRS and YFSETQ. Trimming shortened V by 0 bases and J by 3 bases, and 7 bases separated the two germline ends. CDR3 sequence (DNA): TGCGCCAGCAGCTTGGCCCGGGGCAAAAACATTCAGTACTTC. This sequence encodes CASSLARGKNIQYF. Using reference TRBV5-1 and TRBJ2-4 for the parts outside the CDR3, the full variable domain is KAGVTQTPRYLIKTRGQQVTLSCSPISGHRSVSWYQQTPGQGLQFLFEYFSETQRNKGNFPGRFSGRQFSNSRSEMNVSTLELGDSALYLCASSLARGKNIQYFGAGTRLSVL.

The J gene is TRBJ1-1, the V gene TRBV2; TRBD1 might be the D (6 bases). Trimming took 7 bases from V and 2 from J, leaving 14 bases between them. The CDR3 is 14 amino acids. Per the germline V gene, CDR1 is SNHLY and CDR2 is FYNNEI. In DNA, the CDR3 is TGTGCCAGCACCCCGGGGGCAGGCAACACTGAAGCTTTCTTT. Residues: CASTPGAGNTEAFF.

This sequence joins TRBV5-1 and TRBJ2-1; D perhaps matches TRBD2 (6 bases). The CDR3 length is 13 residues. Germline V gene data show CDR1 as SGHRS and CDR2 as YFSETQ. V lost 2 bases and J 8 bases, leaving 11 bases between the germline ends. CDR3 nucleotides: TGCGCCAGCAGCTTCCGTAGCGGATATGAGCAGTTCTTC. This gives the protein CASSFRSGYEQFF. The full variable domain, with the rest looked up from reference TRBV5-1 and TRBJ2-1, is KAGVTQTPRYLIKTRGQQVTLSCSPISGHRSVSWYQQTPGQGLQFLFEYFSETQRNKGNFPGRFSGRQFSNSRSEMNVSTLELGDSALYLCASSFRSGYEQFFGPGTRLTVL.

This clone turned up a few times. The chain couples TRBV19 to TRBJ2-7, with 7 nucleotides matching TRBD1. The germline V gene encodes CDR1 LNHDA and CDR2 SQIVND (reference sequence). CDR3 length: 14 amino acids. The ends lost 7 bases at V and 0 bases at J; junction bases unmatched: 6. In DNA form, the CDR3 reads TGTGCCAGTAAGAAGGGGGCGGACTCCTACGAGCAGTACTTC. Amino acids: CASKKGADSYEQYF.

This rearrangement joins TRBV20-1 to TRBJ1-1, with D tentatively TRBD1 (6 bases). Trimming cost V 6 bases and J 10 bases, with 15 bases left between them. The V gene's germline CDR1 is DFQATT and CDR2 SNEGSKA (reference sequence). The CDR3 extends over 11 amino acids. For the CDR3, the DNA is TGCAGTGCCCCGGTGGGACAAAGAGCTTTCTTT. Translating it yields CSAPVGQRAFF.

The V call is TRBV4-1, the J call TRBJ2-7, with 13 bases fitting TRBD2. The CDR3 sequence is 16 residues long. In germline, CDR1 is MGHRA, CDR2 YSYEKL. Trimming cost V 3 bases and J 2 bases; bases outside gene matches: 4. The CDR3 DNA reads as TGCGCCAGCAGCCAGCCTACTAGCGGGAGGGCCTACGAGCAGTACTTC. The encoded protein is CASSQPTSGRAYEQYF.